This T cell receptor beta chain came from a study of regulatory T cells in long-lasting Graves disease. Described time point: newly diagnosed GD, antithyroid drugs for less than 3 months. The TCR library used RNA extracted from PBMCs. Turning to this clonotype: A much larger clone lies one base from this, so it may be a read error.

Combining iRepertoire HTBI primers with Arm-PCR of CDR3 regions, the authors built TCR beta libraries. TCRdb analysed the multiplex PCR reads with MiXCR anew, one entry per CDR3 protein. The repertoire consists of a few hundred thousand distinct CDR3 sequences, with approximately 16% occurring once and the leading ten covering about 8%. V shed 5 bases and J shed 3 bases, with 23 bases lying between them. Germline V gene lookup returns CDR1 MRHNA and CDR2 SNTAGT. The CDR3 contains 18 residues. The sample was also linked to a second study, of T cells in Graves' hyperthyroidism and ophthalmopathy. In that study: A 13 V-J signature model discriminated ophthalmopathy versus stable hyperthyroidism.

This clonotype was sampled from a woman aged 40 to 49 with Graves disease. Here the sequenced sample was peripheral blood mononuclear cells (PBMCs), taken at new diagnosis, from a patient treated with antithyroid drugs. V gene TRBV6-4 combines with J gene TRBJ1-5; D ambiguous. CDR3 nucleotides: TGTGCCAGCAGTCCACTCGGCGGGCCGCTGGGCTTCAATCAGCCCCAGCATTTT. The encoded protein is CASSPLGGPLGFNQPQHF.